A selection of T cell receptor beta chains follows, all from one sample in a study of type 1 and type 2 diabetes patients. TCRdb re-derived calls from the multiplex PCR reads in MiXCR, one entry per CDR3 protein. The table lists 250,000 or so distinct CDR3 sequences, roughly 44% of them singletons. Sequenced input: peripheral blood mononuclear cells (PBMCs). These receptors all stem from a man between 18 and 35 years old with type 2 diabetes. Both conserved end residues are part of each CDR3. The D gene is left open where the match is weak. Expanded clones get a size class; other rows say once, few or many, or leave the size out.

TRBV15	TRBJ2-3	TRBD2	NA	TGTGCCAGCAGCGAATTAGCGGGAGGGAGCACAGATACGCAGTATTTT	CASSELAGGSTDTQYF
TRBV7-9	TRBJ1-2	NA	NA	TGTGCCAGCAGCTTAAGGCAGGGACGAAACTATGGGGGCTACACCTTC	CASSLRQGRNYGGYTF
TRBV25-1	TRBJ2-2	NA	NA	TGTGCCAGCAGTGGTTACGCTAGTACCGGGGAGCTGTTTTTT	CASSGYASTGELFF
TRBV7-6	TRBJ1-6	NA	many	TGTGCCAGCAGCTTCGCCCAAGGGGATTCACCCCTCCACTTT	CASSFAQGDSPLHF
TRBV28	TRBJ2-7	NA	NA	TGTGCCAGCAGTTTCCCCGGTAGGGACATCCGCTACGAGCAGTACTTC	CASSFPGRDIRYEQYF
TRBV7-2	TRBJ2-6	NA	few	TGTGCCAGCAGCTTAGCGGTGGATCCTTCTGGGGCCAACGTCCTGACTTTC	CASSLAVDPSGANVLTF
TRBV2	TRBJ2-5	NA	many	TGTGCCAGCAGTGATTGGGGAGAGACCCAGTACTTC	CASSDWGETQYF
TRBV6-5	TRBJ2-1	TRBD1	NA	TGTGCCAGCAGTTCGTCGCAGGGGGAGTTCTTC	CASSSSQGEFF
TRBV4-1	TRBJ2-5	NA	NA	TGCGCCAGCAGCCAAGTATCCCAGCAAGAGACCCAGTACTTC	CASSQVSQQETQYF
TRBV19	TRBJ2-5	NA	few	TGTGCCAGTAGTCTTACCTCAGGGGACCAAGAGACCCAGTACTTC	CASSLTSGDQETQYF